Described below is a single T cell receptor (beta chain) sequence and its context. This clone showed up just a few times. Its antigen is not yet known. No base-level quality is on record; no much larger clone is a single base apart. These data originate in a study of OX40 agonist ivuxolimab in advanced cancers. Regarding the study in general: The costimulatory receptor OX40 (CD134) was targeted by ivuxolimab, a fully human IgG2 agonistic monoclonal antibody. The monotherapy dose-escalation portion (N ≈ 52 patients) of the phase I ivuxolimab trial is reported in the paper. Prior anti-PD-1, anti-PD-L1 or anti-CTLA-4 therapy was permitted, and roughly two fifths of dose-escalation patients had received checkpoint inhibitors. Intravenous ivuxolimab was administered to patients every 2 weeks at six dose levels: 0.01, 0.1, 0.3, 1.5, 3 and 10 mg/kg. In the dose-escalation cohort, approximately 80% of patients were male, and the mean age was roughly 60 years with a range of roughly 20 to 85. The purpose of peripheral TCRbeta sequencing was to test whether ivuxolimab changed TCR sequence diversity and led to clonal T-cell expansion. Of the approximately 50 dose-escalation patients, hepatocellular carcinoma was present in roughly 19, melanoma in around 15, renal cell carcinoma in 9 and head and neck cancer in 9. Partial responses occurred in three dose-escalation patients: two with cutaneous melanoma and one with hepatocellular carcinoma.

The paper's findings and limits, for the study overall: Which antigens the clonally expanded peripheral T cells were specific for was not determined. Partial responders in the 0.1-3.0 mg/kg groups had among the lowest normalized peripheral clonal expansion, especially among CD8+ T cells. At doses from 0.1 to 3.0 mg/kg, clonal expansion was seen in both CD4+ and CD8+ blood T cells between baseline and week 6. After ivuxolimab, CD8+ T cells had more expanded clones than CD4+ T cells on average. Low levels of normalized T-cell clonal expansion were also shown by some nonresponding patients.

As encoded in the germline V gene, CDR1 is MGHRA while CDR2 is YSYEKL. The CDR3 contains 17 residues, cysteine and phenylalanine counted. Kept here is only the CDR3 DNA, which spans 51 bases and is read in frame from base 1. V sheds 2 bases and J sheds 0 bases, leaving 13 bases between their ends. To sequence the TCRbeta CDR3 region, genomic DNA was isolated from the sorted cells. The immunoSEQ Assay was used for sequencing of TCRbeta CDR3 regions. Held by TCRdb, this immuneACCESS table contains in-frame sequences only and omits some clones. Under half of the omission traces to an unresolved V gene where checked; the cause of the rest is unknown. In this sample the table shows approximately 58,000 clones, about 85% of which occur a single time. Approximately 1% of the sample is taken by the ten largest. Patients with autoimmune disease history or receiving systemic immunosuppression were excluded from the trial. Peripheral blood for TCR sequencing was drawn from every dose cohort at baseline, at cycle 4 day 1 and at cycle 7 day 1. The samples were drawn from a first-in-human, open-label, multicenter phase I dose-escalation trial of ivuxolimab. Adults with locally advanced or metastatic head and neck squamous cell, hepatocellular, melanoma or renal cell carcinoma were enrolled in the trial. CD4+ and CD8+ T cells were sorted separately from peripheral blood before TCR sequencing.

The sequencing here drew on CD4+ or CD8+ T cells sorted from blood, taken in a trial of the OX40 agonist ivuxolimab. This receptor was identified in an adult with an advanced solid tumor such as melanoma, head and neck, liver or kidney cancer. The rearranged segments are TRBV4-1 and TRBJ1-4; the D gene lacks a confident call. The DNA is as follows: TGCGCCAGCAGCCAACTTAGATTGCTTGCAACTAATGAAAAACTGTTTTTT. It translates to CASSQLRLLATNEKLFF.